This T cell receptor beta chain derives from a study of persistence of HIV-infected CD4 T cells. Stimulation used around 10 ug/mL lysate from CMV-infected fibroblasts. CD40L/CD69 double-negative CD45RO-high memory CD4+ T cells were collected. A note on this clone: What it recognizes is unknown.

Sequencing used immunoSEQ version 4 in survey mode. Genomic DNA was diluted to 7.5 to 10 ng/uL, up to 1 ug per sample. The assay was immunoSEQ multiplex PCR, and TCRdb's table has in-frame clones only and misses some. The sample has 25,000 to 35,000 clones; more than 75% are singletons. CDR3 length: 16 amino acids. Germline lookup yields CDR1 MGHRA and CDR2 YSYEKL. V lost 1 base and J lost 0; bases outside the gene matches: 2. The source is an adult man with HIV who was CMV-seropositive. The sequencing used CD4+ T cells sorted from PBMCs after roughly 17-hour stimulation, collected from a patient who received antiretroviral therapy. V is TRBV4-1 and J is TRBJ1-1; 10 bases align to TRBD1. The CDR3 nucleotides are TGCGCCAGCAGCCAAGGACAGGGGGCGGTGAACACTGAAGCTTTCTTT. It is translated as CASSQGQGAVNTEAFF.